The 11 T cell receptor beta chains in this list originate from one sample, sequenced in a study of cytotoxic CD8 clonotypes in ibrutinib-treated CLL. The method was immunoSEQ multiplex PCR; TCRdb's version includes in-frame clones alone and lacks a portion of them. Here the sample spans about 130,000 clones, approximately 81% being singletons. Source: PBMCs, taken after 24 months of ibrutinib treatment. Every receptor here comes from a human donor with chronic lymphocytic leukemia.

The chain couples TRBV10-3 to TRBJ2-5, with D hard to call. The CDR3 contains 15 residues. Germline V CDR1 and CDR2: ENHRY, SYGVKD. The V and J ends lost 2 bases and 2 bases respectively, with 12 bases between them. CDR3 region: CAISEPTLGQETQYF. In nucleotides, the CDR3 is TGTGCCATCAGTGAGCCAACTTTGGGTCAAGAGACCCAGTACTTC.

V usage is TRBV19 and J usage is TRBJ2-7, with D possibly called TRBD1 or TRBD2 (5 bases each). V was trimmed by 6 bases and J by 0 bases, leaving 12 bases between them. Germline assignment: CDR1 LNHDA and CDR2 SQIVND (reference sequence). The CDR3 is 14 amino acids. The CDR3 DNA sequence: TGTGCCAGTAGCCAGACCGGGACCTCCTACGAGCAGTACTTC. Its translation is CASSQTGTSYEQYF.

The genes are TRBV7-6 and TRBJ1-1; 8 nucleotides align to TRBD1. Trimming took 5 bases from V and 5 from J; bases not matched to a gene: 13. Germline V gives CDR1 SGHVS, CDR2 FNYEAQ. The CDR3 length is 16 residues. CDR3 amino acids: CASSHPPGQGGTEAFF. DNA of the CDR3: TGTGCCAGCAGCCATCCGCCAGGACAGGGAGGAACTGAAGCTTTCTTT.

This sequence joins TRBV27 and TRBJ1-2; TRBD1 agrees at 12 bases. There are 14 residues in the CDR3. J was trimmed by 8 bases and V by 6 bases; bases with no gene match: 7. Germline values: CDR1 MNHEY, CDR2 SMNVEV (reference sequence). CDR3 region: CASSPGDRGPGYTF. CDR3 sequence (DNA): TGTGCCAGCAGCCCGGGGGACAGGGGGCCGGGCTACACCTTC.

The V call is TRBV18, the J call TRBJ1-1; 9 nucleotides match TRBD1. The length of the CDR3 is 14 residues. The V segment lost 3 bases and the J segment 7 bases; nucleotides outside the gene matches: 6. CDR1 and CDR2 (germline): KGHSH, LQKENI. CDR3 coding DNA: TGTGCCAGCTCACCGGGACAGGGTCGGAGTGAAGCTTTCTTT. As protein: CASSPGQGRSEAFF.

This sequence joins TRBV20-1 and TRBJ2-3; unclear D gene. Trimming removed 2 bases from V and 6 bases from J, with 6 bases in between. This CDR3 contains 11 residues. Germline V CDR1 and CDR2: DFQATT, SNEGSKA (reference sequence). CDR3 protein: CSARSRDTQYF. CDR3 nucleotides: TGCAGTGCTAGAAGCCGGGATACGCAGTATTTT.

The chain is built from TRBV2 and TRBJ2-1; no clear D gene. The length of the CDR3 is 15 residues. Germline values: CDR1 SNHLY, CDR2 FYNNEI. V dropped 3 bases and J dropped 0 bases, with 9 bases sitting between them. The CDR3 region has the DNA TGTGCCAGCAGTGAGATTCTTAGCTCCTACAATGAGCAGTTCTTC. This translates into CASSEILSSYNEQFF.

This chain connects TRBV30 to TRBJ2-5; 10 bases map to TRBD2. The V gene's germline CDR1 is GTSNPN and CDR2 SVGIG (reference sequence). The CDR3 has 15 residues. Germline trimming cut 2 bases from V and 3 bases from J; bases unmatched to any gene: 6. CDR3 region: CAWSPSGGAKETQYF. For the CDR3, the DNA is TGTGCCTGGAGTCCCAGCGGGGGGGCCAAAGAGACCCAGTACTTC.

V gene TRBV4-3 combines with J gene TRBJ1-2; 8 bases match TRBD1. Unmatched junction bases numbered 9, after V lost 3 bases and J lost 0 bases. The CDR3 contains 17 residues. Germline CDR1 reads LGHNA; CDR2 reads YSLEER. This chain's CDR3 is CASSHTPGGGPNYGYTF. CDR3 nucleotides: TGCGCCAGCAGCCACACACCAGGGGGCGGACCTAACTATGGCTACACCTTC.

The chain recombines TRBV19 with TRBJ2-2, with D hard to call. This CDR3 is 13 amino acids long. CDR1 LNHDA and CDR2 SQIVND come from the germline V gene (reference sequence). V gave up 7 bases and J gave up 3 bases, with 9 bases separating them. This CDR3 is CASTLRDTGELFF. The DNA of the CDR3 is TGTGCCAGTACCCTTAGGGACACCGGGGAGCTGTTTTTT.

This chain joins TRBV6-5 and TRBJ1-6; tentative D call: TRBD1 (5 bases). CDR1 is MNHEY and CDR2 is SVGAGI in the germline V gene. Trimming removed 3 bases at V and 5 bases at J, with 11 bases between. This CDR3 has 15 amino acids. The CDR3 region is CASSYFGRDNSPLHF. For the CDR3, the DNA is TGTGCCAGCAGTTATTTCGGCAGGGATAATTCACCCCTCCACTTT.